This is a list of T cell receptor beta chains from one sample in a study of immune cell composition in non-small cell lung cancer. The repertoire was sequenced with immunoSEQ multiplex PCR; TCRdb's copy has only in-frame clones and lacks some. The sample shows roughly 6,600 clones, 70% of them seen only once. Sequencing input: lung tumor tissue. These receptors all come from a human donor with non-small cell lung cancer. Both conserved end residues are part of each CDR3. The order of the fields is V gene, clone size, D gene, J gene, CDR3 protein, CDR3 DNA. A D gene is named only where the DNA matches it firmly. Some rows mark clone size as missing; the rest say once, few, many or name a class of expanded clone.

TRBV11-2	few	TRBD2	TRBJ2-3	CASSLGASGLLTDTQYF	TGTGCCAGCAGCTTAGGGGCTAGCGGGCTCCTCACAGATACGCAGTATTTT
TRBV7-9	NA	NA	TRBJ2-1	CASSLGGTFEQFF	TGTGCCAGCAGCTTAGGGGGCACCTTCGAGCAGTTCTTC
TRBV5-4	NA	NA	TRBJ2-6	CASSGGSSGANVLTF	TGTGCCAGCAGCGGGGGGAGCTCTGGGGCCAACGTCCTGACTTTC
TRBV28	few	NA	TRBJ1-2	CASSLRFYGYTF	TGTGCCAGCAGTTTACGGTTCTATGGCTACACCTTC
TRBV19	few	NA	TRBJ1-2	CASSIDRAAGDYYGYTF	TGTGCCAGTAGTATAGATCGGGCCGCAGGGGATTACTATGGCTACACCTTC
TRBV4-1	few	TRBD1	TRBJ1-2	CASRHSTSEKGATGYTF	TGCGCCAGCAGACACTCAACTTCGGAAAAGGGGGCCACTGGCTACACCTTC
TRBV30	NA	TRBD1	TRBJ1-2	CACGTVDLYGYTF	TGTGCCTGCGGGACAGTGGACCTCTATGGCTACACCTTC
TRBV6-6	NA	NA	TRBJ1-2	CASSSRVANYGYTF	TGTGCCAGCAGCAGCAGGGTGGCTAACTATGGCTACACCTTC
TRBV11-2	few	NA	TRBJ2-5	CASSLSLETQYF	TGTGCCAGCAGTCTGTCCTTGGAGACCCAGTACTTC
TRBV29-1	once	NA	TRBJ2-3	CSVARRGGFTDTQYF	TGCAGCGTTGCCCGCCGAGGGGGATTCACAGATACGCAGTATTTT
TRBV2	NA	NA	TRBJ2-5	CASSEVSQETQYF	TGTGCCAGCAGTGAAGTATCCCAAGAGACCCAGTACTTC
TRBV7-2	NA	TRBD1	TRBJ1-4	CASSRDGTADEKLFF	TGTGCCAGCAGCCGAGACGGGACAGCTGACGAAAAACTGTTTTTT
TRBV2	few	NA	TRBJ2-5	CASTSTGETQYF	TGTGCCAGCACGTCGACAGGAGAGACCCAGTACTTC
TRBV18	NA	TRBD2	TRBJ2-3	CASSPGSGTSTDTQYF	TGTGCCAGCTCACCAGGAAGCGGGACTAGCACAGATACGCAGTATTTT
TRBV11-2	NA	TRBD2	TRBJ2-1	CASSPLAGGPYNEQFF	TGTGCCAGCAGCCCCTTAGCGGGGGGGCCTTACAATGAGCAGTTCTTC
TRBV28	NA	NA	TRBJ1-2	CASSFGLGAYYGYTF	TGTGCCAGCAGTTTCGGGTTGGGAGCCTACTATGGCTACACCTTC
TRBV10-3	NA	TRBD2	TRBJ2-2	CAIKNGGGNTGELFF	TGTGCCATCAAAAATGGCGGGGGGAACACCGGGGAGCTGTTTTTT
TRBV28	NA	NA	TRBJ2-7	CASSLGGGPPYEQYF	TGTGCCAGCAGCTTGGGAGGAGGACCCCCCTACGAGCAGTACTTC
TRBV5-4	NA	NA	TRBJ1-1	CASSPGGPNTEAFF	TGTGCCAGCAGCCCGGGGGGGCCAAACACTGAAGCTTTCTTT
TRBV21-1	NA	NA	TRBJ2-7	CASDCKLGVTYEQYF	TGTGCCAGCGACTGCAAATTAGGCGTAACCTACGAGCAGTACTTC
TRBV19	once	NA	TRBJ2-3	CASSRKTWSLTSTDTQYF	TGTGCCAGTAGTAGAAAAACTTGGAGCTTGACTAGCACAGATACGCAGTATTTT
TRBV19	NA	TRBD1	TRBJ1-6	CASSPTGTGGRSPLHF	TGTGCCAGTAGTCCGACCGGGACAGGGGGTCGTTCACCCCTCCACTTT
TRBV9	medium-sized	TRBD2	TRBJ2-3	CASSVGTSGATDTQYF	TGTGCCAGCAGCGTCGGGACTAGCGGGGCGACAGATACGCAGTATTTT
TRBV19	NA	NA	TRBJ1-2	CASSPDGDYGYTF	TGTGCCAGTAGCCCGGACGGGGACTATGGCTACACCTTC
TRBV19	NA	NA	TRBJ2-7	CASSGRSYEQYF	TGTGCCAGTAGCGGCCGGAGTTACGAGCAGTACTTC
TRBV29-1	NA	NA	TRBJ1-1	CSVGAGPQVTAFF	TGCAGCGTTGGCGCCGGCCCCCAGGTAACGGCTTTCTTT
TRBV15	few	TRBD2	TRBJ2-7	CATSREGTSGGEQYF	TGTGCCACCAGCAGAGAGGGGACTAGCGGAGGCGAGCAGTACTTC
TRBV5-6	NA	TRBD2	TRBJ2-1	CASSYGASGGSGYNEQFF	TGTGCCAGCAGCTATGGGGCTTCTGGCGGGAGTGGATACAATGAGCAGTTCTTC
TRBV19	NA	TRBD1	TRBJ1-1	CASSHRGLAEAFF	TGTGCCAGTAGTCACAGGGGGCTGGCTGAAGCTTTCTTT
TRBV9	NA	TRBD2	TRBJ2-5	CASSYTGTSQETQYF	TGTGCCAGCAGCTATACCGGGACTAGCCAAGAGACCCAGTACTTC
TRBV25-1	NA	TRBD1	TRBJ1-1	CASIDRGNTEAFF	TGTGCCAGCATAGACAGGGGGAACACTGAAGCTTTCTTT
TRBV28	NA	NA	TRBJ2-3	CASRRLADTQYF	TGTGCCAGCAGAAGACTAGCAGATACGCAGTATTTT
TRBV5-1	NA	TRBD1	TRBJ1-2	CASSLGQVLYGYTF	TGCGCCAGCAGCTTAGGACAGGTGCTCTATGGCTACACCTTC
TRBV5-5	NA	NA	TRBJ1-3	CASSLEGIQGNTIYF	TGTGCCAGCAGCTTGGAGGGGATTCAGGGAAACACCATATATTTT
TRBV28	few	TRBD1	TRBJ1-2	CASSTRDRAFFTF	TGTGCCAGCTCCACCCGGGACAGGGCGTTTTTCACCTTC
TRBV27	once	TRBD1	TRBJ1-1	CASRDRARAEAFF	TGTGCCAGCCGTGACAGGGCGAGGGCTGAAGCTTTCTTT
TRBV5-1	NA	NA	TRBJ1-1	CASSLRGGEGTEAFF	TGCGCCAGCAGCTTGCGAGGGGGAGAAGGGACTGAAGCTTTCTTT
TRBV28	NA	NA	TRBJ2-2	CASRQSRTGELFF	TGTGCCAGCCGCCAGTCCAGGACCGGGGAGCTGTTTTTT
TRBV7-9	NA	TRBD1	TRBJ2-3	CASSYPSGQPPPSTDTQYF	TGTGCCAGCAGCTACCCTTCGGGACAGCCGCCTCCTAGCACAGATACGCAGTATTTT
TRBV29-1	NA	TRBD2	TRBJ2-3	CSAQGASGGTDTQYF	TGCAGCGCCCAGGGTGCTAGCGGGGGCACAGATACGCAGTATTTT
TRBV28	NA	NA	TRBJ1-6	CASRPGQYNSPLHF	TGTGCCAGCAGACCTGGACAGTATAATTCACCCCTCCACTTT
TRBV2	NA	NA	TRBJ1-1	CASSSQGTNTEAFF	TGTGCCAGCAGCTCTCAGGGAACGAACACTGAAGCTTTCTTT
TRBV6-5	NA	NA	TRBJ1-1	CASSYDRVPSGAFF	TGTGCCAGCAGTTACGACCGCGTACCCTCGGGGGCTTTCTTT
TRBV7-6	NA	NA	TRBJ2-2	CASSLDPRSANTGELFF	TGTGCCAGCAGCTTAGACCCCCGGAGCGCGAACACCGGGGAGCTGTTTTTT
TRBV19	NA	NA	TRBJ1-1	CASSIGQINTEAFF	TGTGCCAGTAGTATAGGCCAGATCAACACTGAAGCTTTCTTT
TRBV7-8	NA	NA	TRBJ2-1	CASSPRTVFSSYNEQFF	TGTGCCAGCAGCCCTAGGACTGTATTTAGCTCCTACAATGAGCAGTTCTTC
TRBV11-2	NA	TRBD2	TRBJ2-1	CASSLGPGTSGGHEQFF	TGTGCCAGCAGCTTAGGCCCCGGGACTAGCGGGGGCCATGAGCAGTTCTTC
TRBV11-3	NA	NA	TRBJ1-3	CASSLDPAGNTIYF	TGTGCCAGCAGCTTAGATCCCGCTGGAAACACCATATATTTT
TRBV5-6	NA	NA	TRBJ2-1	CASSSRGLSSYNEQFF	TGTGCCAGCAGCTCCCGCGGCCTGAGCTCCTACAATGAGCAGTTCTTC
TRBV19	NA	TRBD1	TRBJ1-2	CASTLQGVGGYTF	TGTGCCAGTACCCTCCAGGGGGTCGGTGGCTACACCTTC
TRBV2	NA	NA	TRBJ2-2	CANNRGGELFF	TGTGCCAACAATAGGGGCGGGGAGCTGTTTTTT
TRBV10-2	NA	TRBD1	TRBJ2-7	CASSERTGLNEQYF	TGCGCCAGCAGTGAGCGGACAGGGTTGAACGAGCAGTACTTC
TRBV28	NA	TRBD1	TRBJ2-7	CASSFRAHGRGRPEQYF	TGTGCCAGCAGTTTTAGGGCCCATGGCAGGGGGCGCCCCGAGCAGTACTTC
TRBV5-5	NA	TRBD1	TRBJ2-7	CASSLMRGPPSYEQYF	TGTGCCAGCAGCTTGATGAGGGGGCCCCCTTCCTACGAGCAGTACTTC
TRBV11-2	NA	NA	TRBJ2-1	CASSSPRLGGYNEQFF	TGTGCCAGCAGCTCCCCCCGACTAGGAGGCTACAATGAGCAGTTCTTC